This T cell receptor (beta chain) was recorded in a study of T cell responses to AZD1222 COVID-19 vaccine. The repertoire was sequenced with immunoSEQ multiplex PCR; TCRdb's copy has only in-frame clones and lacks some. The sample lists about 70,000 clones; roughly 91% were seen once. About this clone itself: Its antigen is unknown.

The CDR3 extends over 16 amino acids. Unmatched junction bases numbered 9, after V lost 4 bases and J lost 3 bases. CDR1 and CDR2 from the germline V gene are SGHDT and YYEEEE. Study-wide results and limits: Unmutated variant regions are reportedly targeted by nearly half of spike-specific TCRs. Baseline seropositivity occurred in only six AZD1222 recipients. Clonal diversity may have been underestimated, and the donors were mostly white British, with more females than males.

The source is an adult who received the MenACWY meningococcal vaccine as a control. The chain joins TRBV5-6 to TRBJ1-5; 8 nucleotides match TRBD1. Sample: peripheral blood, taken 28 days after the second dose of the MenACWY control vaccine. The CDR3 here is CASSVGTGLYNQPQHF. The CDR3 region has the DNA TGTGCCAGCAGCGTCGGGACAGGCCTATACAATCAGCCCCAGCATTTT. Based on the CDR3 plus reference TRBV5-6 and TRBJ1-5, the full variable domain is DAGVTQSPTHLIKTRGQQVTLRCSPKSGHDTVSWYQQALGQGPQFIFQYYEEEERQRGNFPDRFSGHQFPNYSSELNVNALLLGDSALYLCASSVGTGLYNQPQHFGDGTRLSIL.